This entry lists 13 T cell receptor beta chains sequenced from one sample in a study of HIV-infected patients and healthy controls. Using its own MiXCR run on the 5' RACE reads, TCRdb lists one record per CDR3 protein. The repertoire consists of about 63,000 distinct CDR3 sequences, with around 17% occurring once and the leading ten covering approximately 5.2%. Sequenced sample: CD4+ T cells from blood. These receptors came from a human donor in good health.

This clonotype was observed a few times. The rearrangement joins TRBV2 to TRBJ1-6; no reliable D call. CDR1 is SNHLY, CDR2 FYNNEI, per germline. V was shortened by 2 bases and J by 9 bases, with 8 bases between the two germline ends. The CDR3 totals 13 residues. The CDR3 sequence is CASSEIAGSPLHF. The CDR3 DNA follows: TGTGCCAGCAGTGAAATCGCGGGTTCACCCCTCCACTTT.

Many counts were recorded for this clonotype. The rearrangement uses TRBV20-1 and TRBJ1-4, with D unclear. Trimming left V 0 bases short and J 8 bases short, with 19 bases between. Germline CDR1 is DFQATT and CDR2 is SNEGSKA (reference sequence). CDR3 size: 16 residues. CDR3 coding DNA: TGCAGTGCTAGAGATCTCGGACGGTCAACTGGCGAAAAACTGTTTTTT. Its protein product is CSARDLGRSTGEKLFF.

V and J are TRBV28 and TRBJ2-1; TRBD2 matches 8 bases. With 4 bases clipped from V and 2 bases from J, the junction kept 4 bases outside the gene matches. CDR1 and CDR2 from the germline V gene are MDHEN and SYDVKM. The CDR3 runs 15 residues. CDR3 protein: CASSSPGLAYNEQFF. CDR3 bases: TGTGCCAGCAGTTCACCGGGACTAGCCTACAATGAGCAGTTCTTC. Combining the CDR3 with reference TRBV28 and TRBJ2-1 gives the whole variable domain DVKVTQSSRYLVKRTGEKVFLECVQDMDHENMFWYRQDPGLGLRLIYFSYDVKMKEKGDIPEGYSVSREKKERFSLILESASTNQTSMYLCASSSPGLAYNEQFFGPGTRLTVL.

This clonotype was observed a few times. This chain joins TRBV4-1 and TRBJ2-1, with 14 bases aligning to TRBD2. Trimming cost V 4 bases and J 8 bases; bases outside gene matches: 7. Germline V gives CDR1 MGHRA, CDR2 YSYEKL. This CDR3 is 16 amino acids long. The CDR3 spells CASSPGLAGVRDEQFF. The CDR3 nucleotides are TGCGCCAGCAGCCCGGGACTAGCGGGAGTTCGGGATGAGCAGTTCTTC.

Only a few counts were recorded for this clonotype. CDR3 in DNA: TGCAGTGTGGAGCGGAGCAGGGATGAGCAGTTCTTC. This encodes CSVERSRDEQFF. The chain couples TRBV20-1 to TRBJ2-1; the D call may be TRBD1 or TRBD2 (5 bases each). The germline V gene encodes CDR1 DFQATT and CDR2 SNEGSKA (reference sequence). The V end was cut by 7 bases, the J end by 8 bases, with 15 bases between. There are 12 residues in the CDR3.

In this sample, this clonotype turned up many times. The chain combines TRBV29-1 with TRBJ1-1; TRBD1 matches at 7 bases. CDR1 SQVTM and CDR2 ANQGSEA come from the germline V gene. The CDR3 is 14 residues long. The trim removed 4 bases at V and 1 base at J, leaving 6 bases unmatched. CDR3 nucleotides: TGCAGCGTTGTTCGAACAGGGGAGAACACTGAAGCTTTCTTT. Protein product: CSVVRTGENTEAFF.

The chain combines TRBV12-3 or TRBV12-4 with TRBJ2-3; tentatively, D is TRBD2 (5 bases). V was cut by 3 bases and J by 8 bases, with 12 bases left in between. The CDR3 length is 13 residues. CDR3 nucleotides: TGTGCCAGCAGTTTTGGTGGGAGAGGTACGCAGTATTTT. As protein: CASSFGGRGTQYF.

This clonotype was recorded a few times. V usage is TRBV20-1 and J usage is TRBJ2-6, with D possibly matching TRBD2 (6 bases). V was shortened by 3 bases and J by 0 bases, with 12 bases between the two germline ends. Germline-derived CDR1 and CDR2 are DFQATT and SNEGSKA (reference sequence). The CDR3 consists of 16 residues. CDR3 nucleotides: TGCAGTGCTAGCGTGGGGGGTTTCTCTGGGGCCAACGTCCTGACTTTC. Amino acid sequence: CSASVGGFSGANVLTF.

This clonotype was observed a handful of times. The CDR3 nucleotides read TGTGCCAGTAGTAGGGGCGAATTACTTGATAATGAAAAACTGTTTTTT. It is translated as CASSRGELLDNEKLFF. V usage is TRBV19 and J usage is TRBJ1-4; possibly TRBD1 for D (5 bases). V was clipped by 4 bases and J by 4 bases, with 16 bases between them. The germline V gene has CDR1 LNHDA and CDR2 SQIVND (reference sequence). The CDR3 has 16 amino acids.

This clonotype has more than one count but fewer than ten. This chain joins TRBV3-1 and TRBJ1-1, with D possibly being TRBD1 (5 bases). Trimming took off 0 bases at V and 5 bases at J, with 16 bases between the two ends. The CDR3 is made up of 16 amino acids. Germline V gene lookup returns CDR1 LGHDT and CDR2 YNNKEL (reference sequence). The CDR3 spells CASSQEGRGKGTEAFF. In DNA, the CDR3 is TGTGCCAGCAGCCAAGAAGGTCGGGGGAAAGGTACTGAAGCTTTCTTT.

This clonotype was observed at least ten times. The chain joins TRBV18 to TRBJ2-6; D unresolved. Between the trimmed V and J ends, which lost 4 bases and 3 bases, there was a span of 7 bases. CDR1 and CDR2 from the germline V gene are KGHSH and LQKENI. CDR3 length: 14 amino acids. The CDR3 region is CASSLSGGANVLTF. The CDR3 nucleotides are TGTGCCAGCTCACTTTCCGGTGGGGCCAACGTCCTGACTTTC. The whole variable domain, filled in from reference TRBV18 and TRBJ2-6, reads NAGVMQNPRHLVRRRGQEARLRCSPMKGHSHVYWYRQLPEEGLKFMVYLQKENIIDESGMPKERFSAEFPKEGPSILRIQQVVRGDSAAYFCASSLSGGANVLTFGAGSRLTVL.

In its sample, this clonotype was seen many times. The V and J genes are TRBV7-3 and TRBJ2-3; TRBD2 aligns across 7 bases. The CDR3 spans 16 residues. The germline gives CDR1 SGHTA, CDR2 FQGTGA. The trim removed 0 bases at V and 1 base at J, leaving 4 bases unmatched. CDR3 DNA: TGTGCCAGCAGCTTAACGTCTACTAGCGGCACAGATACGCAGTATTTT. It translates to CASSLTSTSGTDTQYF.

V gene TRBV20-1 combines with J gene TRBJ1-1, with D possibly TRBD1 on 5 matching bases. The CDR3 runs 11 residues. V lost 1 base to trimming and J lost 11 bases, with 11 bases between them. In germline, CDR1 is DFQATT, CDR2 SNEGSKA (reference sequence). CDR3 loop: CSARGTSLAFF. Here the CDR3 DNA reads TGCAGTGCTAGAGGGACATCCCTCGCTTTCTTT.